Listed here are 14 T cell receptor beta chains from one sample, sequenced in a study of T-cell memory formation after mild COVID-19. TCRdb re-called the 5' RACE reads with MiXCR, one entry per CDR3 protein. This table has 550,000 to 600,000 distinct CDR3 sequences, about a fifth appearing once. Sample: PBMCs or a T cell subset sorted from them (not recorded which). The receptors were sampled from an adult woman who had mild COVID-19 (a few samples of this study predate the infection). Cell type and time point are not known.

There are a few counts of this clonotype. The V call is TRBV7-9, the J call TRBJ2-7; possible D gene TRBD2, 5 bases. Germline V gives CDR1 SEHNR, CDR2 FQNEAQ (reference sequence). There are 13 residues in the CDR3. Trimming took off 3 bases at V and 3 bases at J, with 9 bases between the two ends. For the CDR3, the DNA is TGTGCCAGCAGCTTTCAAGGAGGCTACGAGCAGTACTTC. Protein product: CASSFQGGYEQYF.

This chain links TRBV7-9 with TRBJ2-1, with TRBD2 as a possible D gene (7 bases). Between the trimmed V and J ends, which lost 8 bases and 7 bases, there was a span of 15 bases. Germline loops: CDR1 SEHNR, CDR2 FQNEAQ (reference sequence). This CDR3 contains 13 residues. CDR3 sequence reads: CASPGGGGNEQFF. In DNA, the CDR3 is TGTGCCAGCCCCGGAGGGGGAGGGAATGAGCAGTTCTTC.

This clonotype was seen more than once but under ten times. The chain combines TRBV20-1 with TRBJ2-5, with 9 positions matching TRBD2. J lost 1 base, V lost 2 bases, and 8 bases had no gene match. The CDR3 consists of 16 residues. CDR1 and CDR2 from the germline V gene are DFQATT and SNEGSKA (reference sequence). CDR3 region: CSARKSLAGFQETQYF. As DNA, the CDR3 is TGCAGTGCTAGAAAAAGCCTAGCGGGATTCCAAGAGACCCAGTACTTC.

The chain links TRBV4-1 to TRBJ2-5; 7 positions match TRBD1. Germline CDR1 and CDR2: MGHRA and YSYEKL. This CDR3 is built from 15 residues. The J segment lost 2 bases and the V segment lost 6 bases, leaving 9 bases of the junction unmatched. DNA for the CDR3: TGCGCCAGCAGGCACACAGGGGTTGCTCAAGAGACCCAGTACTTC. Residues: CASRHTGVAQETQYF.

Only a few counts were recorded for this clonotype. The J gene is TRBJ2-1, the V gene TRBV7-6; 10 bases agree with TRBD2. Trimming cost V 3 bases and J 3 bases; bases outside gene matches: 5. Germline V gene data show CDR1 as SGHVS and CDR2 as FNYEAQ. The CDR3 loop spans 16 amino acids. In nucleotides, the CDR3 is TGTGCCAGCAGCTTGCATGGACTAGCGGACTACAATGAGCAGTTCTTC. It specifies CASSLHGLADYNEQFF.

CDR3 amino acids: CASFLGQGMETQYF. In DNA form, the CDR3 reads TGTGCCAGCTTTCTAGGACAGGGAATGGAGACCCAGTACTTC. The V gene is TRBV11-2, the J gene TRBJ2-5; TRBD1 agrees at 8 bases. Unmatched junction bases numbered 10, after V lost 8 bases and J lost 5 bases. This CDR3 is built from 14 residues. CDR1 is SGHAT and CDR2 is FQNNGV in the germline V gene.

The CDR3 DNA is TGTGCCAGCAGCCCTTGGTTGGATACGCAGTATTTT. Translating it yields CASSPWLDTQYF. This chain uses TRBV7-2 with TRBJ2-3, with D unresolved. CDR1 and CDR2 (germline): SGHTA, FQGNSA. V was trimmed by 5 bases and J by 6 bases, leaving 9 bases between them. The CDR3 spans 12 residues.

V usage is TRBV3-1 and J usage is TRBJ1-1; D is unresolved. Germline V gene lookup returns CDR1 LGHDT and CDR2 YNNKEL (reference sequence). The V end lost 0 bases, the J end lost 7 bases, and 6 bases lay between the germline ends. The CDR3 sequence is 12 residues long. The CDR3 DNA sequence: TGTGCCAGCAGCCAAGATATAGGTGAAGCTTTCTTT. Its protein is CASSQDIGEAFF.

The CDR3 reads CSVVTSGSYEQYF. The CDR3 nucleotides are TGCAGCGTTGTAACTAGCGGCTCCTACGAGCAGTACTTC. The chain uses TRBV29-1 and TRBJ2-7, with 8 bases identical to TRBD2. The J segment lost 0 bases and the V segment lost 4 bases, leaving 2 bases of the junction unmatched. The CDR3 covers 13 residues. The germline V gene has CDR1 SQVTM and CDR2 ANQGSEA.

This clonotype was observed a handful of times. The chain is built from TRBV27 and TRBJ2-7, with no clear D. Germline V CDR1 and CDR2: MNHEY, SMNVEV (reference sequence). There are 14 residues in the CDR3. Trimming stripped 6 bases from V and 5 bases from J, with 17 bases between. DNA for the CDR3: TGTGCCAGCAGCGAATCCACTCCTCCCCACGAGCAGTACTTC. This encodes CASSESTPPHEQYF.

This chain connects TRBV5-6 to TRBJ2-3, with 13 bases fitting TRBD2. Germline V gives CDR1 SGHDT, CDR2 YYEEEE. CDR3 length equals 16 residues. The V segment lost 4 bases and the J segment 6 bases; nucleotides outside the gene matches: 8. The CDR3 sequence is CASSLGTSGKGDTQYF. CDR3 in DNA: TGTGCCAGCAGCCTCGGGACTAGCGGGAAGGGGGATACGCAGTATTTT.

The chain employs TRBV30 and TRBJ1-4; 9 positions match TRBD1. V dropped 2 bases and J dropped 5; count of bases not matched to a gene: 6. The germline CDR1 and CDR2 sequences are GTSNPN and SVGIG (reference sequence). The CDR3 has 15 residues. The CDR3 loop reads CAWSTRGTGNEKLFF. The CDR3 DNA reads TGTGCCTGGAGTACCAGAGGGACAGGGAATGAAAAACTGTTTTTT.

The CDR3 region is CASNPRPGTDTQYF. The CDR3 region has the DNA TGCGCCAGTAACCCCAGACCTGGCACAGATACGCAGTATTTT. The V gene is TRBV5-1, the J gene TRBJ2-3; D gene unclear. The CDR3 runs 14 residues. V lost 8 bases to trimming and J lost 1 base, with 14 bases between them. The germline V gene has CDR1 SGHRS and CDR2 YFSETQ. The full variable domain, rest sourced from reference TRBV5-1 and TRBJ2-3, is KAGVTQTPRYLIKTRGQQVTLSCSPISGHRSVSWYQQTPGQGLQFLFEYFSETQRNKGNFPGRFSGRQFSNSRSEMNVSTLELGDSALYLCASNPRPGTDTQYFGPGTRLTVL.

The V gene is TRBV29-1, the J gene TRBJ2-3; possible D gene TRBD2, 6 bases. V lost 4 bases and J 14 bases, leaving 25 bases between the germline ends. The length of the CDR3 is 14 residues. Germline V gene data show CDR1 as SQVTM and CDR2 as ANQGSEA. CDR3 coding DNA: TGCAGCGTTGTGGAGGGGCGGAGGAATTTGATCAGGTATTTT. Its translation is CSVVEGRRNLIRYF.